One and the same sample provided the 10 T cell receptor beta chains below, sequenced in a study of blood T cell repertoires in COVID-19. Sequenced by immunoSEQ multiplex PCR; TCRdb stores in-frame clones only, minus some. This table holds 200,000 or so clones, about 88% found once. The sample was peripheral blood. The receptors originated from a man over 45 with COVID-19, enrolled during active disease.

Concerning this clone itself: This same CDR3 is encoded by further DNA sequences in the sample. The chain uses TRBV9 and TRBJ1-6; D is ambiguous. Germline V gene data show CDR1 as SGDLS and CDR2 as YYNGEE. The length of the CDR3 is 12 residues. Trimming took off 1 base at V and 7 bases at J, with 3 bases between the two ends. The CDR3 DNA reads TGTGCCAGCAGCGTACAGAATTCACCCCTCCACTTT. The encoded protein is CASSVQNSPLHF.

This chain connects TRBV7-3 to TRBJ2-5; TRBD2 aligns across 7 bases. From germline, CDR1 is SGHTA and CDR2 FQGTGA. V lost 1 base to trimming and J lost 3 bases; unmatched junction nucleotides: 5. The CDR3 loop spans 15 amino acids. This CDR3 reads CASSLIGGSEETQYF. DNA for the CDR3: TGTGCCAGCAGCTTAATCGGCGGGAGTGAAGAGACCCAGTACTTC.

The chain uses TRBV6-5 and TRBJ1-2; 7 nucleotides agree with TRBD1. The V gene end was trimmed by 4 bases and the J gene end by 2 bases; junction bases not matched to a gene: 4. This CDR3 has 14 amino acids. Germline-derived CDR1 and CDR2 are MNHEY and SVGAGI. The chain's CDR3 is CASSSGQLNYGYTF. The DNA of the CDR3 is TGTGCCAGCAGTTCGGGACAGTTAAACTATGGCTACACCTTC.

The rearrangement links TRBV19 to TRBJ2-2; D not certain. V was shortened by 3 bases and J by 3 bases, with 11 bases between the two germline ends. Per the germline V gene, CDR1 is LNHDA and CDR2 is SQIVND (reference sequence). This CDR3 is built from 15 residues. CDR3 in amino acids: CASSIRSAYTGELFF. Written as DNA, the CDR3 is TGTGCCAGTAGTATCCGCAGTGCATACACCGGGGAGCTGTTTTTT.

V is TRBV27 and J is TRBJ2-7; no clear D. The CDR3 has 15 amino acids. The V end lost 1 base, the J end lost 0 bases, and 10 bases lay between the germline ends. Germline V lookup: CDR1 MNHEY, CDR2 SMNVEV (reference sequence). The CDR3 DNA reads as TGTGCCAGCAGTTTATTCCGGGTACACTCCTACGAGCAGTACTTC. Protein sequence: CASSLFRVHSYEQYF.

The sample holds one count of this clone. V usage is TRBV7-8 and J usage is TRBJ2-1, with 7 bases lining up with TRBD1. CDR3 length: 15 amino acids. Germline trimming cut 4 bases from V and 2 bases from J; bases unmatched to any gene: 5. Germline assignment: CDR1 SGHVS and CDR2 FQNEAQ. The CDR3, as DNA: TGTGCCAGCAGCTGGGGACAGAGCCCCTACAATGAGCAGTTCTTC. Its translation: CASSWGQSPYNEQFF.

This sequence joins TRBV4-2 and TRBJ2-1; possible D gene TRBD2, 7 bases. Germline V gene lookup returns CDR1 LGHNA and CDR2 YNFKEQ. With 0 bases removed from V and 2 bases from J, the gap between germline ends came to 14 bases. This CDR3 contains 17 residues. The CDR3 bases are TGTGCCAGCAGCCAAGATAGGGGGGGGCCCCCCTACAATGAGCAGTTCTTC. It encodes CASSQDRGGPPYNEQFF.

This chain links TRBV28 with TRBJ2-7; 8 positions match TRBD1. V shed 1 base, J shed 5 bases, and the junction held 10 bases outside the gene matches. The CDR3 length is 16 residues. Germline assignment: CDR1 MDHEN and CDR2 SYDVKM. CDR3: CASSLFGTGSRDEQYF. In DNA, the CDR3 is TGTGCCAGCAGTTTATTTGGGACAGGAAGTAGGGACGAGCAGTACTTC.

This clone was observed a few times. V and J are TRBV6-5 and TRBJ2-5; 10 bases map to TRBD2. With V trimmed by 7 bases and J by 7 bases, 6 bases remained unmatched. The CDR3 length is 13 residues. CDR1 MNHEY and CDR2 SVGAGI come from the germline V gene. The CDR3, as DNA: TGTGCCAGCACTAAGCGGGAGGGAGGGACCCAGTACTTC. Translation: CASTKREGGTQYF.

The V call is TRBV5-6, the J call TRBJ1-5; 10 bases are shared with TRBD1. V gave up 2 bases and J gave up 1 base; unmatched junction bases: 6. Germline CDR1 is SGHDT and CDR2 is YYEEEE. There are 17 residues in the CDR3. The CDR3 region has the DNA TGTGCCAGCAGCTTCTTGGGACAGGGGATGAGCAATCAGCCCCAGCATTTT. Translation gives CASSFLGQGMSNQPQHF.